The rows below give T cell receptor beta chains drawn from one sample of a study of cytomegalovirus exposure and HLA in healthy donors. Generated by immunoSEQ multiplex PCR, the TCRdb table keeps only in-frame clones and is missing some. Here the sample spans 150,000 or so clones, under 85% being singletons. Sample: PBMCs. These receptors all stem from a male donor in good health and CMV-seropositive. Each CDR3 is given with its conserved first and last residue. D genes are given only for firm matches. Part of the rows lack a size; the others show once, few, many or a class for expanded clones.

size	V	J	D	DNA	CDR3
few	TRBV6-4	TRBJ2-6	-	TGTGCCAGCAGTGAAGGGGAGGCCAACGGCCTGACTTTC	CASSEGEANGLTF
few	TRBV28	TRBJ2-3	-	TGTGCCAGCTGCCCTCTTCTAGGGCGGGGGCGGGCAGATACGCAGTATTTT	CASCPLLGRGRADTQYF
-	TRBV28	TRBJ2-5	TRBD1	TGTGCCAGCAGTTCCCGGGACAGGACCCAAGAGACCCAGTACTTC	CASSSRDRTQETQYF
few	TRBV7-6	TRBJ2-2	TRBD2	TGTGCCAGCAGCTTAGAACTAGCGGGGAACACCGGGGAGCTGTTTTTT	CASSLELAGNTGELFF
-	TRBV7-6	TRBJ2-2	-	TGTGCCAGCAGCCCCCTCGCGACAGGAGGCACCGGGGAGCTGTTTTTT	CASSPLATGGTGELFF
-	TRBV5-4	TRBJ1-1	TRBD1	TGTGCCAGCAGACAGGGGGAAAACACTGAAGCTTTCTTT	CASRQGENTEAFF
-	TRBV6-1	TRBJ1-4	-	TGTGCCAGCAGTCCGTCTATTGCAACTAATGAAAAACTGTTTTTT	CASSPSIATNEKLFF
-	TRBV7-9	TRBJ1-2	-	TGTTCCAGCAGCAGCTTAGGAGGGGTCGGGGGCTACACCTTC	CSSSSLGGVGGYTF
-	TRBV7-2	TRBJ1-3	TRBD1	TGTGCCAGCAGCCGTAACTCGGACAGGGCTGGAAACACCATATATTTT	CASSRNSDRAGNTIYF
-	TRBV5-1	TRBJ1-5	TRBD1	TGCGCCAGCAGCTTTACAGGGGATCAGCCCCAGCATTTT	CASSFTGDQPQHF
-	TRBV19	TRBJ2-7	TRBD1	TGTGCCAGTAGTATATCCGGGACAGAATACTACGAGCAGTACTTC	CASSISGTEYYEQYF
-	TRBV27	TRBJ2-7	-	TGTGCCAGCAGTTTGTCCAGGAATAACGAGCAGTACTTC	CASSLSRNNEQYF
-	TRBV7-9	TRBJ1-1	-	TGTGCCAGCAGCCCAACCGGGGGGGGCACCATGAACACTGAAGCTTTCTTT	CASSPTGGGTMNTEAFF
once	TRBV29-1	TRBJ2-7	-	TGCAGCGTTGAAGGCCTCCGGGGTTACGAGCAGTACTTC	CSVEGLRGYEQYF
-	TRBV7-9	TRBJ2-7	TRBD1	TGTTCCAGCACAGGGGTCAACTACGAGCAGTACTTC	CSSTGVNYEQYF
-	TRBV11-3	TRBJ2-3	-	TGTGCCAGCAGCTATGGGGACTCAGATACGCAGTATTTT	CASSYGDSDTQYF
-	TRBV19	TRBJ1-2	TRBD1	TGTGCCAGCGGGACAGAGCGCGGGTACACCTTC	CASGTERGYTF
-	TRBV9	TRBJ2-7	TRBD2	TGTGCCAGCAGCGTAGGGAGCGGGGAGGGCTACGAGCAGTACTTC	CASSVGSGEGYEQYF
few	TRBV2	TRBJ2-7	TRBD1	TGTGCCAGCAGCGGGACAGGGGGTGGGGAGCAGTACTTC	CASSGTGGGEQYF
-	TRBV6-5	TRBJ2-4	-	TGTGCCAGCAGTAGACGGGGATCCAAAAACAGTCAGTACTTC	CASSRRGSKNSQYF
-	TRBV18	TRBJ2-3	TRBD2	TGTGCCAGCTCAGCTGATCGGACTAGCGGGAGGAGGGATACGCAGTATTTT	CASSADRTSGRRDTQYF
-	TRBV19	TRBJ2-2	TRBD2	TGTGCCAGTAGTAGGGTCGGGAGGGCCCCGAACACCGGGGAGCTGTTTTTT	CASSRVGRAPNTGELFF
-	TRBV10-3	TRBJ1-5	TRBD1	TGTGCCATCAGGCCCACAGGGGGCGACGATCAGCCCCAGCATTTT	CAIRPTGGDDQPQHF
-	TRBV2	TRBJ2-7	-	TGTGCCAGCAACAGAGGGACTGGGCTTGGAGAGCAGTACTTC	CASNRGTGLGEQYF
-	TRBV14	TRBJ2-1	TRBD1	TGTGCCAGCAGCCAAGTACAGGGGGCTTACAATGAGCAGTTCTTC	CASSQVQGAYNEQFF
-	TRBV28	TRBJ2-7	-	TGTGCCAGCAGTGCCGGGACCTACGAGCAGTACTTC	CASSAGTYEQYF
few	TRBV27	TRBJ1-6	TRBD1	TGTGCCAGCAGTTTTCGGGACAGGGGTTCCTATAATTCACCCCTCCACTTT	CASSFRDRGSYNSPLHF
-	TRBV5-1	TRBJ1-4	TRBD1	TGCGCCAGCAGCTCGGGGACAGGGTTTGAAAAACTGTTTTTT	CASSSGTGFEKLFF
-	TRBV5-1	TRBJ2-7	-	TGCGCCAGCAGCCTTCCCATGCTCCGGGAGCAGTACTTC	CASSLPMLREQYF
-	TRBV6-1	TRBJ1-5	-	TGTGCCAGCTCAGGGGCACAGCCCCAGCATTTT	CASSGAQPQHF
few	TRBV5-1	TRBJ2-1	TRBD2	TGCGCCAGCAGCTTGGGCGGGAGCTGGAATGAGCAGTTCTTC	CASSLGGSWNEQFF
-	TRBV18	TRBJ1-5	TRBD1	TGTGCCAGCTCGCAACAGGGGGCGGGTCAGCCCCAGCATTTT	CASSQQGAGQPQHF
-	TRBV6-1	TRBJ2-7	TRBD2	TGTGCCAGCAGTGTTCGGACTAGCAGCTACGAGCAGTACTTC	CASSVRTSSYEQYF
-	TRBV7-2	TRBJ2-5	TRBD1	TGTGCCAGCAGCTCGGCTGACAGGGGGGGGACCCAGTACTTC	CASSSADRGGTQYF
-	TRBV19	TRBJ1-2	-	TGTGCCAGTAGTATAGTTACAGGGTTAAACTATGGCTACACCTTC	CASSIVTGLNYGYTF
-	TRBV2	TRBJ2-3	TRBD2	TGTGCCAGCAGGAGGGGTAGCGGGGTCACAGATACGCAGTATTTT	CASRRGSGVTDTQYF
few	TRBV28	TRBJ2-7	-	TGTGCCAGCAGTTCCGCCCCCAGGGCCCACGAGCAGTACTTC	CASSSAPRAHEQYF
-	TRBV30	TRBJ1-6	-	TGTGCCTGGACCCTCGGGACTGCCTATAATTCACCCCTCCACTTT	CAWTLGTAYNSPLHF
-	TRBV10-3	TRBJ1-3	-	TGTGCCATCAGGCCGGGATCTGGAAACACCATATATTTT	CAIRPGSGNTIYF
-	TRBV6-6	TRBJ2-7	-	TGTGCCAGCAGTTACTCTTGGGGGGACGAGCAGTACTTC	CASSYSWGDEQYF
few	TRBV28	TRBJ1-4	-	TGTGCCAGCAGTTTTCCCTCGGGGGGAAAACTGTTTTTT	CASSFPSGGKLFF
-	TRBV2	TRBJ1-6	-	TGTGCCAGCAGAACAGGGATGCGAAATTCACCCCTCCACTTT	CASRTGMRNSPLHF
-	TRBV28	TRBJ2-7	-	TGTGCCAGCAGTTTAAATGTCCGGGAGCAGTACTTC	CASSLNVREQYF
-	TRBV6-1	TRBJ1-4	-	TGTGCCAGCAACAGACAGGAATATGAAAAACTGTTTTTT	CASNRQEYEKLFF
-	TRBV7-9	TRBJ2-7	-	TGTGCCAGCAGCTTAGTAGGCAGGGGAGAGCAGTACTTC	CASSLVGRGEQYF
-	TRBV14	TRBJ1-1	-	TGTGCCAGCAGCCCGGACGTGGAGGGGCGGAGTGAAGCTTTCTTT	CASSPDVEGRSEAFF
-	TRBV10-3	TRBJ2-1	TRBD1	TGTGCCATCAGTGGTACCGGGACAGGGTACTACAATGAGCAGTTCTTC	CAISGTGTGYYNEQFF
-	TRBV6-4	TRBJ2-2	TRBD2	TGTGCCAGCAGTGACACGGGAGGGCATACCGGGGAGCTGTTTTTT	CASSDTGGHTGELFF
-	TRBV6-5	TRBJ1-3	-	TGTGCCAGCAGCTGGGGCCAGGCCACTGGAAACACCATATATTTT	CASSWGQATGNTIYF
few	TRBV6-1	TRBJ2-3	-	TGTGCCAGCACTACCCCAGGGGGGGATACGCAGTATTTT	CASTTPGGDTQYF
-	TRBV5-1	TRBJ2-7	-	TGCGCCAGCAGCTTGGGAGGATACGAGCAGTACTTC	CASSLGGYEQYF